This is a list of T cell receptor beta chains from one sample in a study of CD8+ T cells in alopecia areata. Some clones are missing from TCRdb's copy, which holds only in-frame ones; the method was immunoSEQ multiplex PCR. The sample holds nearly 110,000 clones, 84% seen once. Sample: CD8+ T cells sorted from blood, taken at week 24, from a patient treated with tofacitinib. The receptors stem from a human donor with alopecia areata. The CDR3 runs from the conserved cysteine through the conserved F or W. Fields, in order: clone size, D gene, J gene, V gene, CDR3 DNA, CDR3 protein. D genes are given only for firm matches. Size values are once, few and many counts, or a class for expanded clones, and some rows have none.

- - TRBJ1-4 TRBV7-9 TGTGCCAGCAGCTTAGGGATGGGACGCCGACCCGAAAAACTGTTTTTT CASSLGMGRRPEKLFF
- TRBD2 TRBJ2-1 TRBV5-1 TGCGCCAGCAGCCCTGGACTAGCGGGGGAAAATGAGCAGTTCTTC CASSPGLAGENEQFF
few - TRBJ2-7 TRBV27 TGTGCCAGCCGGGGGCCATTCTACGAGCAGTACTTC CASRGPFYEQYF
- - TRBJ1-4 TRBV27 TGTGCCAGCAGTTTATGGACGGATAGCCCCACCGAACTGTTTTTT CASSLWTDSPTELFF
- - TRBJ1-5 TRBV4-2 TGTGCCAGCAGCCAAGATTTAGGGACGGCCAATCAGCCCCAGCATTTT CASSQDLGTANQPQHF
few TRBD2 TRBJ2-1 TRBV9 TGTGCCAGCAGCGTAGAGGGACTAGCGGCTTACAATGAGCAGTTCTTC CASSVEGLAAYNEQFF
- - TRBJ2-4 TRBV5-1 TGCGCCAGCAGCCCCGGCGATGGGGGCGGGAACATTCAGTACTTC CASSPGDGGGNIQYF
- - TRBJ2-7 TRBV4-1 TGCGCCAGCAGCCACCAACGGACCCGGAGCGAGCAGTACTTC CASSHQRTRSEQYF
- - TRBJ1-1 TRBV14 TGTGCCAGCAGCCAAGGTGAGGGAACTGAAGCTTTCTTT CASSQGEGTEAFF
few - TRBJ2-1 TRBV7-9 TGTGCCAGCAGCTCCGGGGGAACCCCCTACAATGAGCAGTTCTTC CASSSGGTPYNEQFF
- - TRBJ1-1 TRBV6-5 TGTGCCAGCAGACAGGGTTTCGGCACTGAAGCTTTCTTT CASRQGFGTEAFF
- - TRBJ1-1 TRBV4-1 TGCGCCAGCAGTCCAAAACGGGGGTCGATCACTGAAGCTTTCTTT CASSPKRGSITEAFF
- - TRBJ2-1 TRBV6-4 TGTGCCAGCAGTGAGTTAGGATTAGCCCTGAGCTCCTACAATGAGCAGTTCTTC CASSELGLALSSYNEQFF
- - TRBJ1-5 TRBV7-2 TGTGCCAGCAGCTTAGGGACAGATCAGCCCCAGCATTTT CASSLGTDQPQHF
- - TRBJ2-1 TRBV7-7 TGTGCTAGCAGCCCCTCCCGGGGTACCGCAGCCAATGAGCAGTTCTTC CASSPSRGTAANEQFF
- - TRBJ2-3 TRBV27 TGTGCCAGCAGTTCCTACGACGGAGCCACAGATACGCAGTATTTT CASSSYDGATDTQYF
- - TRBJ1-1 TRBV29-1 TGCAGCGTTGAAGATCCCTACCGTAACACTGAAGCTTTCTTT CSVEDPYRNTEAFF
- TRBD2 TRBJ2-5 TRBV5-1 TGCGCCAGCAGCTTGGATGAAGCTAGCGGGGTCCAAGAGACCCAGTACTTC CASSLDEASGVQETQYF
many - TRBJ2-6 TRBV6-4 TGTGCCAGCAGTGACTCAGCACCCTCTGGGGCCAACGTCCTGACTTTC CASSDSAPSGANVLTF
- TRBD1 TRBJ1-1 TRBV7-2 TGTGCCAGCAGCTTCGGACAGGGAAACACTGAAGCTTTCTTT CASSFGQGNTEAFF
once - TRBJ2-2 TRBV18 TGTGCCAGCTCACCACCGCCCGGCTCCGACACCGGGGAGCTGTTTTTT CASSPPPGSDTGELFF
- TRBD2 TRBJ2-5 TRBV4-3 TGCGCCAGCAGCCAAGATCGCCTAGCGGGGGGGCCGGAGGAGACCCAGTACTTC CASSQDRLAGGPEETQYF
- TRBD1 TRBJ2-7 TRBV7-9 TGTGCCAGCAGCGACAGGGGCAGCGACGAGCAGTACTTC CASSDRGSDEQYF
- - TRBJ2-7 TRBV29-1 TGCAGCGCCGGGACGGGGTGGAACGAGCAGTACTTC CSAGTGWNEQYF
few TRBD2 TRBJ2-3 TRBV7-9 TGTGCCAGCAGCTTAACCGGGACTAACACAGATACGCAGTATTTT CASSLTGTNTDTQYF
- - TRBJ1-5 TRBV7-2 TGTGCCAGCAACCTCTATCGGGAAATTGGCAATCAGCCCCAGCATTTT CASNLYREIGNQPQHF
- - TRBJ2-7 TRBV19 TGTGCCAGTAGAGGGATGGATACCAACTCCTACGAGCAGTACTTC CASRGMDTNSYEQYF
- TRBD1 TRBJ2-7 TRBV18 TGTGCCAGCTCACCCGTACAGGGGTCTACCTACGAGCAGTACTTC CASSPVQGSTYEQYF
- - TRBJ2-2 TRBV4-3 TGCGCCAGCAGCCATAACAGGGAAATCACGGCCGGGGAGCTGTTTTTT CASSHNREITAGELFF
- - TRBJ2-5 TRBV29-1 TGCAGCGTTGAAAGGTGGGGGGAGAAGACCCAGTACTTC CSVERWGEKTQYF